Listed below are T cell receptor beta chains from one sample, sequenced in a study of blood T cell repertoires in COVID-19. The assay was immunoSEQ multiplex PCR, and TCRdb's table has in-frame clones only and misses some. The sample contains 65,000 to 75,000 clones, about 86% of which appear only once. Sequenced sample: peripheral blood. These receptor sequences come from a man aged 50-59 years with active COVID-19. Each CDR3 is given with its conserved first and last residue. The D gene is left open where the match is weak. Size tells how often a clone was seen (once, few, many) or the class of an expanded clone, and some rows leave it out.

V gene,clone size,J gene,D gene,CDR3 length,CDR3 DNA,CDR3 protein
TRBV9,NA,TRBJ2-7,NA,13,TGTGCCAGCAGCCCTCCGGACAGTTTCGAGCAGTACTTC,CASSPPDSFEQYF
TRBV30,NA,TRBJ1-2,TRBD1,15,TGTGCCTGGAGTTACAGGGGCGTATCTAACTATGGCTACACCTTC,CAWSYRGVSNYGYTF
TRBV18,once,TRBJ1-5,TRBD1,14,TGTGCCAGCTCACAAGGACAGGTCAATCAGCCCCAGCATTTT,CASSQGQVNQPQHF
TRBV15,NA,TRBJ2-1,NA,13,TGTGCCACAACATGGACTCTCGGCCATGAGCAGTTCTTC,CATTWTLGHEQFF
TRBV7-3,NA,TRBJ2-5,NA,15,TGTGCCAGCAGCTTGGGGAGTGGCCGGGCGGGGCCCCAGTACTTC,CASSLGSGRAGPQYF
TRBV5-1,NA,TRBJ1-4,NA,15,TGCGCCAGCAGCTACAGGAACGCGGCTAATGAAAAACTGTTTTTT,CASSYRNAANEKLFF
TRBV5-1,NA,TRBJ1-1,TRBD1,16,TGCGCCAGCAGCTTGATCGGGGACAGGGGGCCCACTGAAGCTTTCTTT,CASSLIGDRGPTEAFF
TRBV6-5,NA,TRBJ1-2,TRBD1,13,TGTGCCAGCACCTATGACAGGGACTATGGCTACACCTTC,CASTYDRDYGYTF
TRBV5-6,NA,TRBJ2-7,TRBD2,15,TGTGCCAGCAGCTCTCACGGGGGGGTATTCTACGAGCAGTACTTC,CASSSHGGVFYEQYF
TRBV10-3,NA,TRBJ1-3,NA,13,TGTGCCATCTCGACAGGAACCGGAAACACCATATATTTT,CAISTGTGNTIYF
TRBV3-1/TRBV3-2,NA,TRBJ1-2,NA,14,TGTGCCAGCAGCCAAGACGACAGGCAAGGGAGCTACACCTTC,CASSQDDRQGSYTF
TRBV11-2,NA,TRBJ2-5,TRBD2,15,TGTGCCAGCAGCCGTCGACTAGCGGGGCAAGAGACCCAGTACTTC,CASSRRLAGQETQYF
TRBV10-1,NA,TRBJ2-1,NA,16,TGCGCCAGCACAAAGTGGGGGCGGCGATTTTCCAATGAGCAGTTCTTC,CASTKWGRRFSNEQFF
TRBV28,NA,TRBJ2-7,TRBD1,15,TGTGCCAGCAGTTCCATCGACAGGGTAACCCACGAGCAGTACTTC,CASSSIDRVTHEQYF
TRBV4-2,NA,TRBJ2-7,NA,13,TGTGCCAGCAGCCAAGATTGGGCAAACGAGCAGTACTTC,CASSQDWANEQYF
TRBV29-1,few,TRBJ2-3,NA,10,TGCAGCGTTGTTGAGCGTACGCAGTATTTT,CSVVERTQYF
TRBV5-8,NA,TRBJ1-2,NA,12,TGTGCCAGCAGCTTTCAGGGTTTTGGCTACACCTTC,CASSFQGFGYTF
TRBV2,once,TRBJ1-4,TRBD1,15,TGTGCCAGCAGTATCGGTGCAGGGGGTAATGAAAAACTGTTTTTT,CASSIGAGGNEKLFF
TRBV5-1,NA,TRBJ2-1,TRBD2,16,TGCGCCAGCAGCTTGGCCCCGACTAGCGGGTACAATGAGCAGTTCTTC,CASSLAPTSGYNEQFF
TRBV6-2/TRBV6-3,NA,TRBJ2-7,TRBD1,15,TGTGCCAGCAGCCTGGGACAGGGGCACTCCTACGAGCAGTACTTC,CASSLGQGHSYEQYF
TRBV7-8,NA,TRBJ2-1,TRBD2,15,TGTGCCAGCAGCCGGCGACTAGCGGGGGACAATGAGCAGTTCTTC,CASSRRLAGDNEQFF
TRBV29-1,NA,TRBJ1-3,NA,12,TGCAGCGTTGCAGGGGCTGGAAACACCATATATTTT,CSVAGAGNTIYF
TRBV25-1,NA,TRBJ2-7,TRBD2,14,TGTGCCAGCAGTGGTAGCGGGTCCACCTACGAGCAGTACTTC,CASSGSGSTYEQYF
TRBV5-1,NA,TRBJ1-2,NA,14,TGCGCCAGCAGCTTGGCCGGGGATAACTATGGCTACACCTTC,CASSLAGDNYGYTF
TRBV7-8,NA,TRBJ2-7,TRBD1,14,TGTGCCAGCAGCCCCGGGACAGGCGGCTACGAGCAGTACTTC,CASSPGTGGYEQYF
TRBV23-1,NA,TRBJ2-3,NA,20,TGCGCCAGCAGTCAAACAATCACTTCCCGCGGTGCTCCTGGCGGGGATACGCAGTATTTT,CASSQTITSRGAPGGDTQYF
TRBV24-1,NA,TRBJ1-1,NA,14,TGTGCCACCAGTGGGGCCAGGGATAACACTGAAGCTTTCTTT,CATSGARDNTEAFF
TRBV29-1,NA,TRBJ1-5,NA,13,TGCAGCGTTGAACAGGGTCTCGGTCAGCCCCAGCATTTT,CSVEQGLGQPQHF
TRBV11-3,NA,TRBJ2-7,TRBD2,18,TGTGCCAGCAGCTCCCGCCGGGACAGGGGACTAGCGGGCGCCGAGCAGTACTTC,CASSSRRDRGLAGAEQYF
TRBV5-5,once,TRBJ1-1,TRBD1,14,TGTGCCAGCAGCAACCGGACAGGGAACACTGAAGCTTTCTTT,CASSNRTGNTEAFF
TRBV5-4,NA,TRBJ2-2,NA,12,TGTGCCAGCAGTCTAAACACCGGGGAGCTGTTTTTT,CASSLNTGELFF
TRBV5-1,NA,TRBJ1-6,TRBD1,18,TGCGCCAGCAGCTACTCCCGATCGGGACAGCCTCCAAATTCACCCCTCCACTTT,CASSYSRSGQPPNSPLHF
TRBV3-1/TRBV3-2,NA,TRBJ1-2,NA,14,TGTGCCAGCAGCCAAGCCCCCCGGTACTATGGCTACACCTTC,CASSQAPRYYGYTF
TRBV6-5,NA,TRBJ1-5,NA,15,TGTGCCAGCAGTTACTCGAACCAGGGTAATCAGCCCCAGCATTTT,CASSYSNQGNQPQHF
TRBV9,once,TRBJ2-1,NA,13,TGTGCCAGCAGCGACGGGACTCTGGATGAGCAGTTCTTC,CASSDGTLDEQFF
TRBV7-2,NA,TRBJ2-1,NA,14,TGTGCCAGCAGTCGCTCCCCAGGGGACAATGAGCAGTTCTTC,CASSRSPGDNEQFF
TRBV18,once,TRBJ2-7,NA,13,TGTGCCAGCTCACCCGGCGCTAGTCCCGAGCAGTACTTC,CASSPGASPEQYF
TRBV4-2,NA,TRBJ2-5,TRBD2,18,TGTGCCAGCAGCCAAGAGGCTAGCGGGGGGTACCTACAAGAGACCCAGTACTTC,CASSQEASGGYLQETQYF
TRBV18,NA,TRBJ1-1,NA,14,TGTGCCAGCTCACCGGGCCAGATGAACACTGAAGCTTTCTTT,CASSPGQMNTEAFF
TRBV7-6,NA,TRBJ1-4,NA,16,TGTGCCAGCAGTCAACAGGGATGGGGCGAAGACGAAAAACTGTTTTTT,CASSQQGWGEDEKLFF
TRBV2,NA,TRBJ2-5,NA,17,TGTGCCAGCAGTGAGGCCGAACAAGGGGCACACAAAAGGACCCAGTACTTC,CASSEAEQGAHKRTQYF
TRBV11-3,NA,TRBJ2-7,TRBD1,11,TGTGCCAGCAGCCCTGACAGGGCCGGGTACTTC,CASSPDRAGYF
TRBV14,NA,TRBJ2-5,TRBD2,14,TGTGCCAGCAGCCGGATGGGGGGGTTGGAGACCCAGTACTTC,CASSRMGGLETQYF
TRBV6-2/TRBV6-3,NA,TRBJ2-1,NA,15,TGTGCCAGCAGTTCGGCGGGCATCTCCTACAATGAGCAGTTCTTC,CASSSAGISYNEQFF
TRBV9,NA,TRBJ1-2,NA,13,TGTGCCAGCAGCGTAGACTCTGACTATGGCTACACCTTC,CASSVDSDYGYTF
TRBV29-1,NA,TRBJ1-2,NA,13,TGCAGCGGACTTATAGGCGCTAACTATGGCTACACCTTC,CSGLIGANYGYTF
TRBV11-2,few,TRBJ2-7,NA,16,TGTGCCAGCAGCTTGGGCTCGGGACATGAGGCCTACGAGCAGTACTTC,CASSLGSGHEAYEQYF
TRBV9,NA,TRBJ2-1,TRBD2,15,TGTGCCAGCACCAATAGCGGGAGGGAAGGCGATGAGCAGTTCTTC,CASTNSGREGDEQFF
TRBV2,NA,TRBJ2-3,NA,15,TGTGCCAGCAGTGCCAGAGTGACAGGCACAGATACGCAGTATTTT,CASSARVTGTDTQYF